This TCR beta chain was sequenced in a study of cytomegalovirus exposure and HLA in healthy donors. Primers included in the PCR were 60 Vbeta and 13 Jbeta primers. TCRdb's copy holds only in-frame clones and misses some; the assay was immunoSEQ multiplex PCR. In the table there are around 150,000 clones, around 84% of which are singletons. Germline V lookup: CDR1 MNHEY, CDR2 SMNVEV (reference sequence). CDR3 size: 13 residues. The V end lost 8 bases, the J end lost 1 base, and 11 bases lay between the germline ends. On this clone: Its antigen is unidentified.

Findings of the study overall: Later, an analysis showed that TCR beta chains associated with HLA were more clonally expanded than others that were equally common. A few CMV-associated chains proved CMV antigen-specific in vitro.

The sample consisted of PBMCs. The receptor's source is a man in his late teens or twenties in good health and CMV-seronegative. V usage is TRBV27 and J usage is TRBJ2-5, with D unclear. CDR3 loop: CASPRQPQETQYF. The CDR3 coding sequence is TGTGCCAGCCCTAGGCAGCCCCAAGAGACCCAGTACTTC.